This TCR beta chain was captured by sequencing in a study of CD8+ T cells in alopecia areata. Study-wide results and caveats: Compared with normal scalp, lesional scalp had higher clonality and more expanded CD8+ clones.

The treatment denotes: oral pan-JAK inhibitor, 5-10 mg twice daily. This CDR3 is built from 12 residues. Deletions cut 4 bases from V and 1 base from J, with 7 bases between. Germline CDR1 reads SQVTM; CDR2 reads ANQGSEA. As to this clone: What it binds is not known. The sample holds other DNA sequences that translate to the same CDR3.

Following RNA extraction, reverse transcription yielded cDNA that acted as the sequencing template. Method: immunoSEQ multiplex PCR; TCRdb's copy keeps in-frame clones and lacks some. The data show under 150,000 clones, less than 60% seen once. The source is a human donor with alopecia areata. Sequenced here: CD4+ T cells sorted from blood, sampled at week 24, from a patient treated with tofacitinib. This sequence joins TRBV29-1 and TRBJ1-1; D not resolved. DNA of the CDR3: TGCAGCGTTGGACGGGGGAACACTGAAGCTTTCTTT. Residues: CSVGRGNTEAFF.